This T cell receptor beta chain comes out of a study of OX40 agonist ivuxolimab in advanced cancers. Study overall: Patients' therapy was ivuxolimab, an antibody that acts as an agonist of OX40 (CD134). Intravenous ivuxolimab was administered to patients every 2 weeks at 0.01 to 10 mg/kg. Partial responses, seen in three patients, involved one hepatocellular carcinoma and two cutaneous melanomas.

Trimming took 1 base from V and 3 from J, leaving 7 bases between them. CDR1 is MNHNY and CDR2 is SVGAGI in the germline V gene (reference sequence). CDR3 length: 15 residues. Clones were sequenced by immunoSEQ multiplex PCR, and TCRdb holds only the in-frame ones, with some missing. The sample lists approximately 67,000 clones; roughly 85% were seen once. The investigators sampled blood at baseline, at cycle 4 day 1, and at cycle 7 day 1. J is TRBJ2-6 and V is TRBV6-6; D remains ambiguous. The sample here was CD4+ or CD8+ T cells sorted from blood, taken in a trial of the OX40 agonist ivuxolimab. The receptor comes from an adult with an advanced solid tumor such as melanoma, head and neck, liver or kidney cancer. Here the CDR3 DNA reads TGTGCCAGCAGTTACTTGGGTGGTGGGGCCAACGTCCTGACTTTC. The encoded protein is CASSYLGGGANVLTF.